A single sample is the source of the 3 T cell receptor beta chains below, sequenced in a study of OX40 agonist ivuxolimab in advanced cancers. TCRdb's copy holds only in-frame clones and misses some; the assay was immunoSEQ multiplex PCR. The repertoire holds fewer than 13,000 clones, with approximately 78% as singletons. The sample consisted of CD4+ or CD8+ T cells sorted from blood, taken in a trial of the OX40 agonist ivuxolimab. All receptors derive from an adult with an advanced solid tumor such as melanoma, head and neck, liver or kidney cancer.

The CDR3 nucleotides read TGTGCCAGCCTCAATTTGAACGGACGGAACTATGGCTACACCTTC. Residues: CASLNLNGRNYGYTF. V gene TRBV27 combines with J gene TRBJ1-2; D is unresolved. Trimming pared 8 bases from V and 2 bases from J, leaving 18 bases between. The CDR3 loop spans 15 amino acids. From germline, CDR1 is MNHEY and CDR2 SMNVEV (reference sequence).

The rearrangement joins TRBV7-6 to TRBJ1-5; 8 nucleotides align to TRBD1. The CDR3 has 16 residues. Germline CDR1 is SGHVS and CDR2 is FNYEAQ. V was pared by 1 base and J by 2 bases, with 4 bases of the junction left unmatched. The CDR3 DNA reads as TGTGCCAGCAGCTTAGGCGGGGACAGGCGCAATCAGCCCCAGCATTTT. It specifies CASSLGGDRRNQPQHF.

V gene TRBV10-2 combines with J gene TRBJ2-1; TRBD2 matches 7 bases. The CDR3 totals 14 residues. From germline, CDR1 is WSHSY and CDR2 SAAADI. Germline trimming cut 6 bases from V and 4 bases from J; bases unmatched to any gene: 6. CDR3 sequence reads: CASSASGPYNEQFF. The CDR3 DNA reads TGCGCCAGCAGCGCTAGCGGACCTTACAATGAGCAGTTCTTC.